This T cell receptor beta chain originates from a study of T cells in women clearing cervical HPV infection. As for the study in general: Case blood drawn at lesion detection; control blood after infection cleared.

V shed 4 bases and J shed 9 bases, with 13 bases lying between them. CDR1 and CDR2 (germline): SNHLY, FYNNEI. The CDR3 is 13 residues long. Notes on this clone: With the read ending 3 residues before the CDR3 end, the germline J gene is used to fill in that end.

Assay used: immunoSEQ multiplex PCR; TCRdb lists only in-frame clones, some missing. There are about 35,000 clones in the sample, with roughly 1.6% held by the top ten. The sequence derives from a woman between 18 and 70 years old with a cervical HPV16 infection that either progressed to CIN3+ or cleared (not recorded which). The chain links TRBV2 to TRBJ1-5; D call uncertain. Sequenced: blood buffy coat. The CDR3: CASSGKGIPPQHF. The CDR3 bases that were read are TGTGCCAGCAGTGGAAAGGGTATTCCGCCC.